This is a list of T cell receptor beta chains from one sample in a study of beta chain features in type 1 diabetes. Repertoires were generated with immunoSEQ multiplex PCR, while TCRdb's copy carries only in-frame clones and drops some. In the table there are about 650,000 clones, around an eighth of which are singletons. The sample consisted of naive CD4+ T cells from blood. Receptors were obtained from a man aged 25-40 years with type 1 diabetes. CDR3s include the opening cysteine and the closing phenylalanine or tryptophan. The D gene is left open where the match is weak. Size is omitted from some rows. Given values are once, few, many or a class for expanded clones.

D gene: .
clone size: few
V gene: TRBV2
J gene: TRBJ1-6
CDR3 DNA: TGTGCCAGCAGTGAAGGGGAACAGACTTATTCACCCCTCCACTTT
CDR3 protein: CASSEGEQTYSPLHF

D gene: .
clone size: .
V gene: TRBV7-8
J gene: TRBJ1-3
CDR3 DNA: TGTGCCAGCAGCCCTAACACCGCCCCGGGAATCGGAAACACCATATATTTT
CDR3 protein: CASSPNTAPGIGNTIYF

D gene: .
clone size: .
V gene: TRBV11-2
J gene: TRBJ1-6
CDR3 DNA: TGTGCCAGCAGCTTAGACGAGATTTCACCCCTCCACTTT
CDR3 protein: CASSLDEISPLHF

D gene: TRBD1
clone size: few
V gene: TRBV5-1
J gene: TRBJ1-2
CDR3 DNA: TGCGCCAGCAGCTCCGGACAGGACTATGGCTACACCTTC
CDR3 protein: CASSSGQDYGYTF

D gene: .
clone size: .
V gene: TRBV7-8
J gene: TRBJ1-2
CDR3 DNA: TGTGCCAGCAGCCCCGGGGATGGCTACACCTTC
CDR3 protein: CASSPGDGYTF

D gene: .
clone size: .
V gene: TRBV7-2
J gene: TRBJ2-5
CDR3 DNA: TGTGCCAGCAGCTTAGGCGCCCTCGAGGAGACCCAGTACTTC
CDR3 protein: CASSLGALEETQYF

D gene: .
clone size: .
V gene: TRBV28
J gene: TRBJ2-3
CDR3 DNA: TGTGCCAGCAGTTTGGGACCCGCTAGCACAGATACGCAGTATTTT
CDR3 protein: CASSLGPASTDTQYF

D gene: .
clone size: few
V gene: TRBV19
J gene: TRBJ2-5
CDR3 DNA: TGTGCCAGTAGTAGTGGCCAGCGCCAAGAGACCCAGTACTTC
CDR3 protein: CASSSGQRQETQYF

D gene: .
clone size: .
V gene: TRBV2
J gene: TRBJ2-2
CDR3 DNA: TGTGCCATTAAGAGGGCATCCAACACCGGGGAGCTGTTTTTT
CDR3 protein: CAIKRASNTGELFF

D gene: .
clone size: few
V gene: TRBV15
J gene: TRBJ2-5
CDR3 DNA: TGTGCCACCAGCAGAGTGGGGGCCGTGGGAAGGGAGACCCAGTACTTC
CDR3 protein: CATSRVGAVGRETQYF

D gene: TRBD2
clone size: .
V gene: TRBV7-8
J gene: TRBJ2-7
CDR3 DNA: TGTGCCAGCAGCCCCCGACTAGCGGGGAGCTCCTACGAGCAGTACTTC
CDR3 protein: CASSPRLAGSSYEQYF

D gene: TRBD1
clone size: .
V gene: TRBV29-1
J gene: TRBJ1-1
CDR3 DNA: TGCAGCGCCTCGGGACAGAAGAACACTGAAGCTTTCTTT
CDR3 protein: CSASGQKNTEAFF

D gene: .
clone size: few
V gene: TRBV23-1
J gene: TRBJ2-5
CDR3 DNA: TGCGCCAGCAGTCAAGTCACTCCAGCTGCGCAAGAGACCCAGTACTTC
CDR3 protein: CASSQVTPAAQETQYF

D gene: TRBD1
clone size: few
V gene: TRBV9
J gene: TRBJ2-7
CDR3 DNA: TGTGCCAGCAGCGCCGGGACAGGCTTTGGCGAGCAGTACTTC
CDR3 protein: CASSAGTGFGEQYF

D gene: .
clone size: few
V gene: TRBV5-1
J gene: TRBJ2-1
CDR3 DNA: TGCGCCAGCAGCCACCAAGGCAGGGGGACTCCCGGGGATGAGCAGTTCTTC
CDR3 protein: CASSHQGRGTPGDEQFF

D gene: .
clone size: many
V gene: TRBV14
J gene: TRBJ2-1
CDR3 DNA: TGTGCCAGCAGCCAAGTAGCCGGGGCCTACAATGAGCAGTTCTTC
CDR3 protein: CASSQVAGAYNEQFF

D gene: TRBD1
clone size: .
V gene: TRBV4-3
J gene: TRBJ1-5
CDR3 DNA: TGCGCCAGCAGCCAAGGACAGGGAAGGGAGCCCCAGCATTTT
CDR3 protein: CASSQGQGREPQHF

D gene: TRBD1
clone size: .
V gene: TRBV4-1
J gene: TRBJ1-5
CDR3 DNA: TGCGCCAGCAGCCAACCAGGACAGGCCGCAGGCAATCAGCCCCAGCATTTT
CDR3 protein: CASSQPGQAAGNQPQHF

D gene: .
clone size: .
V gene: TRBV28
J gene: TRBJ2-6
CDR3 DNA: TGTGCCAGCAGCTCCTCCGGTACTGGGGCCAACGTCCTGACTTTC
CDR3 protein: CASSSSGTGANVLTF

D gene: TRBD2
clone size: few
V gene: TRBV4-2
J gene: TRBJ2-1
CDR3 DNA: TGTGCCAGCAGCCAAGTTCCAGGACTAGCGGGGGGGAATGAGCAGTTCTTC
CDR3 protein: CASSQVPGLAGGNEQFF

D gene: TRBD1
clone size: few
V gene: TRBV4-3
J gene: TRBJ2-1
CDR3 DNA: TGCGCCAGCAGCCCGGGACAGGGTACCTACAATGAGCAGTTCTTC
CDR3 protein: CASSPGQGTYNEQFF

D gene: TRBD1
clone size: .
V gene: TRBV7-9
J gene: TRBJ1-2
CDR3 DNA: TGTGCCAGCAGCTTTGAGGGGGCAAGTAGCTATGGCTACACCTTC
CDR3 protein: CASSFEGASSYGYTF

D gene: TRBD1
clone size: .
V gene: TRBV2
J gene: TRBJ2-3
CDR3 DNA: TGTGCCAGCTTAAAACAGGGGGTTTTCCCAGATACGCAGTATTTT
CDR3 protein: CASLKQGVFPDTQYF

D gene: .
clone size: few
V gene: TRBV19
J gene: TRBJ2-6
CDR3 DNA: TGTGCCAGTAGTAGGCCAGGCGGGGCCAACGTCCTGACTTTC
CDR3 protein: CASSRPGGANVLTF

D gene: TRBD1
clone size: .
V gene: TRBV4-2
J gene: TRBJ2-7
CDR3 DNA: TGTGCCAGCAGCCATCACCGGGACAGGGTCAACGAGCAGTACTTC
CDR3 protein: CASSHHRDRVNEQYF

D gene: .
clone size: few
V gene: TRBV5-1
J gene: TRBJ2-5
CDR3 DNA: TGCGCCAGCAGCTTCCATCCTCTGGGCGTGGAGGAGACCCAGTACTTC
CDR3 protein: CASSFHPLGVEETQYF

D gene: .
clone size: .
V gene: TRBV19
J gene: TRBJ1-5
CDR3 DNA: TGTGCCAGTAGTCCCATGGGGTTCCAGGGAGTAATAAGCAATCAGCCCCAGCATTTT
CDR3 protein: CASSPMGFQGVISNQPQHF

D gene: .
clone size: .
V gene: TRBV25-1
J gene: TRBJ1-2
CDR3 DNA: TGTGCCAGCAGTGAGGGGGAGGGCAGAGGCTACACCTTC
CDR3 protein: CASSEGEGRGYTF

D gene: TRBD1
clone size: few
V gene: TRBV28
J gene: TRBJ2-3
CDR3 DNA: TGTGCCAGCATTAGACCGGGACAGGGGGCAGATACGCAGTATTTT
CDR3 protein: CASIRPGQGADTQYF

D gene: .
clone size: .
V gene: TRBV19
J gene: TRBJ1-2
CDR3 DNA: TGTGCCAGTAGTGTACAGGGACTCTATGGCTACACCTTC
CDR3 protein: CASSVQGLYGYTF